The sequence of this TCR beta chain was determined in a study of blood T cell repertoires in COVID-19. Across the whole study: The study drew acute and convalescent COVID-19 samples from the United States, Italy and Spain. Sources were T cells, B-cell-depleted T cells, or PBMCs; the material itself was cDNA or gDNA.

Original handling: Estimated nucleated cell counts came from reference gene primer amplification. The method was immunoSEQ multiplex PCR; TCRdb's version includes in-frame clones alone and lacks a portion of them. The DNA gave D and trimming, while V, J and clone size come from that table. The repertoire includes 150,000 to 200,000 clones, about nine tenths of them detected once, and approximately 4% sits in the top ten. With V trimmed by 0 bases and J by 3 bases, 7 bases remained unmatched. The CDR3 loop spans 16 amino acids. Germline assignment: CDR1 SGDLS and CDR2 YYNGEE. The V gene is TRBV9, the J gene TRBJ2-3; the match to TRBD1 covers 7 bases. The sequence was obtained from a woman in her seventies with acute or convalescent COVID-19. The sequenced sample consisted of peripheral blood. In DNA form, the CDR3 reads TGTGCCAGCAGCGTAGAGGGGACAGTGCCTACAGATACGCAGTATTTT. Translating gives CASSVEGTVPTDTQYF. Full variable domain (outside the CDR3, taken from reference TRBV9 and TRBJ2-3): DSGVTQTPKHLITATGQRVTLRCSPRSGDLSVYWYQQSLDQGLQFLIQYYNGEERAKGNILERFSAQQFPDLHSELNLSSLELGDSALYFCASSVEGTVPTDTQYFGPGTRLTVL.